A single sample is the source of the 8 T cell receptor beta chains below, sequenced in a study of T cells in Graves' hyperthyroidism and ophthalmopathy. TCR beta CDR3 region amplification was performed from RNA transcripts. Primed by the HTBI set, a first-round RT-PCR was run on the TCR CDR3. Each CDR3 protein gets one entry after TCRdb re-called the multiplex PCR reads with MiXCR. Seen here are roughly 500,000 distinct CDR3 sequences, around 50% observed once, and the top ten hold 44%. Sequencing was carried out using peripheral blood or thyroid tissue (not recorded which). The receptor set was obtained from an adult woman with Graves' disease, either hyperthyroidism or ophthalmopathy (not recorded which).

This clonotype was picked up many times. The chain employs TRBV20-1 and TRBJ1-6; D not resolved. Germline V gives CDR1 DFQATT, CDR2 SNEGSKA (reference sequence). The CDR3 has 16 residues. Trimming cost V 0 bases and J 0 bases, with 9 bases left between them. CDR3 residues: CSARDRTSSYNSPLHF. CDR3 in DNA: TGCAGTGCTAGAGATCGCACTAGCTCCTATAATTCACCCCTCCACTTT.

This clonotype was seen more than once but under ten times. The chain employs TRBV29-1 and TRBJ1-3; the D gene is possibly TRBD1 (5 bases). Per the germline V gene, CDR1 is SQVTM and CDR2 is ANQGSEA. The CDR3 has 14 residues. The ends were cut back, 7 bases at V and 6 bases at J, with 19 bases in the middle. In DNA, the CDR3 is TGCAGCGCAGATGAGGGGAGCACTGAAAACACCATATATTTT. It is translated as CSADEGSTENTIYF.

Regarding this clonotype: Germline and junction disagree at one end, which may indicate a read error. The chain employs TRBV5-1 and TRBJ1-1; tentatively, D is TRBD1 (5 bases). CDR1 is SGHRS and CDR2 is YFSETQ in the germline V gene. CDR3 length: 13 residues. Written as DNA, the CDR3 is TGTGCCAGCAGCCAAATAAACTTGGGGACAGCTTTCTTT. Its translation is CASSQINLGTAFF.

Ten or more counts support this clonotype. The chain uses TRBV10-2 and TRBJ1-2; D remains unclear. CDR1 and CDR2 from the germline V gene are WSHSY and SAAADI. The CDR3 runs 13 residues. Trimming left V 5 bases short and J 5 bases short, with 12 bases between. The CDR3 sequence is CASSIRAQYGYTF. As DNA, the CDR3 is TGCGCCAGCAGTATTCGAGCGCAATATGGCTACACCTTC.

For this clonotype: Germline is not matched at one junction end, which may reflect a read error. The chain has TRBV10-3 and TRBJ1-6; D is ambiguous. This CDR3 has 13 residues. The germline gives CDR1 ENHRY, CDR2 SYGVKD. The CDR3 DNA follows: TGTGCCAGCAGTTTATCCCCCATTTCACCCCTCCACTTT. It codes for CASSLSPISPLHF.

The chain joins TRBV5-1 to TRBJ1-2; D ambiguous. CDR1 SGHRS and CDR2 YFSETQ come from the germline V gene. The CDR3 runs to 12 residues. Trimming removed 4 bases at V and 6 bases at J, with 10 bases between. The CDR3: CASSRMGDGYTF. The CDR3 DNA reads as TGCGCCAGCAGCCGCATGGGTGATGGCTACACCTTC.

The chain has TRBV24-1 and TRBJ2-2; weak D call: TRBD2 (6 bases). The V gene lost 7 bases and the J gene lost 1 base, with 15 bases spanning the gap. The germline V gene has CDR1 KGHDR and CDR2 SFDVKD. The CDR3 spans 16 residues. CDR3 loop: CATRSGSEGNTGELFF. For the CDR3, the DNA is TGTGCCACCAGGAGCGGTTCGGAGGGGAACACCGGGGAGCTGTTTTTT.

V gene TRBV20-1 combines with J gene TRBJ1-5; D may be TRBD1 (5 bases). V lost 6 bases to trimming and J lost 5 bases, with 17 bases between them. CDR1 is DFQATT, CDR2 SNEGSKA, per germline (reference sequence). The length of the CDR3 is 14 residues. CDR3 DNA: TGCAGTGCGGAGACCGGGACCGCGTATCAGCCCCAGCATTTT. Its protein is CSAETGTAYQPQHF.